The following is a T cell receptor (beta chain) sequence with its context. Its antigen remains unidentified. Sequencing was performed with immunoSEQ multiplex PCR; in TCRdb, only in-frame clones are kept and a portion is missing. The sample holds tens of thousands of clones, more than 80% seen once. The source of the sample is a study of siplizumab effects on memory and regulatory T cells. Whole-study results and caveats: The apparent diversity of naive T cells exceeded that of memory cells, and naive T cells seemed to make a major contribution to the alloresponse. A significant reduction in alloreactive sequences traceable to unstimulated CD4+ memory cells was produced by siplizumab. For mappable alloreactive CD4+ clones, the mean Treg-derived fraction was approximately 70% with siplizumab and 26.9% in controls.

Germline CDR1 and CDR2: GTSNPN and SVGIG (reference sequence). V lost 3 bases to trimming and J lost 5 bases, with 17 bases between them. This CDR3 comprises 14 residues. The rearrangement uses TRBV30 and TRBJ2-7; D uncertain. This TCR derives from a human donor in good health. The sequenced sample was CD8+ T cells sorted from blood. CDR3 sequence: CAWRSLGPANEQYF. The CDR3 bases are TGTGCCTGGAGATCTCTAGGGCCCGCAAACGAGCAGTACTTC. Variable domain in full (rest from reference TRBV30 and TRBJ2-7): SQTIHQWPATLVQPVGSPLSLECTVEGTSNPNLYWYRQAAGRGLQLLFYSVGIGQISSEVPQNLSASRPQDRQFILSSKKLLLSDSGFYLCAWRSLGPANEQYFGPGTRLTVT.